This T cell receptor beta chain was identified in a study of blood T cells in healthy people across ages. A sample-barcoded 5' primer and a J-beta primer mix were used in a second PCR of roughly 6 to 11 cycles. One entry per CDR3 protein, called by TCRdb with MiXCR from the 5' RACE reads. This table holds 600,000 to 850,000 distinct CDR3 sequences, roughly 25% found once. Trimming took 4 bases from V and 4 from J; bases not matched to a gene: 8. Germline CDR1 reads MNHNS; CDR2 reads SASEGT. The CDR3 contains 15 residues. These data were also filed under a second study, of T cells of mothers and their children. That source notes: Detection yielded no persistent microchimeric T cell clones.

Source material: blood. The chain couples TRBV6-1 to TRBJ2-3, with 7 bases that match TRBD2. This sequence originates from a boy aged 10-17 years in good health. This CDR3 is CASSAGGGQADTQYF. In DNA form, the CDR3 reads TGTGCCAGCAGTGCGGGAGGAGGGCAAGCAGATACGCAGTATTTT.